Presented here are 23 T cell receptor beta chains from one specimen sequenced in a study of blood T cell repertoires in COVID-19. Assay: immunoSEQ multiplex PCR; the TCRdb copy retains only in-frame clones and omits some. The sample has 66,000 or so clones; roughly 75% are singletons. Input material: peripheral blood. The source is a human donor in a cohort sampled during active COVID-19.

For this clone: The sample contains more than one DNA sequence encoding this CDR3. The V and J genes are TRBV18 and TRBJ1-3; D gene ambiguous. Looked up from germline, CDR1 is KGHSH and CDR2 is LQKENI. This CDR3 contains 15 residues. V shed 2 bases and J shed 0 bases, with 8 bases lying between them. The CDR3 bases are TGTGCCAGCTCACCAAGGAGTTCCTCTGGAAACACCATATATTTT. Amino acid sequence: CASSPRSSSGNTIYF.

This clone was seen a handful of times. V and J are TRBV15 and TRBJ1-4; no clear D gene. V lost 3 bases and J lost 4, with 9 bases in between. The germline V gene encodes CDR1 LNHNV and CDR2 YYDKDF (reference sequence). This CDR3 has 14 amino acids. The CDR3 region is CATSRRGLNEKLFF. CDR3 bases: TGTGCCACCAGCAGGCGGGGTCTTAATGAAAAACTGTTTTTT.

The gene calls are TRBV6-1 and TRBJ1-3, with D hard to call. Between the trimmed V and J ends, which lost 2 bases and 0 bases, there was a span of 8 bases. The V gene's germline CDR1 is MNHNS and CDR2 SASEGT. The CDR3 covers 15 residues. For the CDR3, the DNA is TGTGCCAGCAGTGAATACAGATACTCTGGAAACACCATATATTTT. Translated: CASSEYRYSGNTIYF.

The CDR3 loop reads CATSRDLEKQPQHF. The CDR3, as DNA: TGTGCCACCAGCAGAGATCTTGAGAAGCAGCCCCAGCATTTT. The chain joins TRBV15 to TRBJ1-5; D gene uncertain. Trimming stripped 0 bases from V and 7 bases from J, with 10 bases between. The V gene's germline CDR1 is LNHNV and CDR2 YYDKDF (reference sequence). The CDR3 is 14 residues long.

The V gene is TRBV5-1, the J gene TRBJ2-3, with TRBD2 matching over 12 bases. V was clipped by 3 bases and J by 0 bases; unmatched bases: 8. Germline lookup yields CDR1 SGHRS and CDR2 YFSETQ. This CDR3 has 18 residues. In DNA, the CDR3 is TGCGCCAGCAGCTCCTGGGCTAGCGGGAGGGCTAGCACAGATACGCAGTATTTT. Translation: CASSSWASGRASTDTQYF.

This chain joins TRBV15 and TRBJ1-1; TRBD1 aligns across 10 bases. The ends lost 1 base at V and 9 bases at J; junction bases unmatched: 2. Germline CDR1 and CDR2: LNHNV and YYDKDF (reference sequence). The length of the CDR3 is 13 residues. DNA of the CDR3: TGTGCCACCAGCAGAGCGGGACAGGGGCAAGCTTTCTTT. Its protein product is CATSRAGQGQAFF.

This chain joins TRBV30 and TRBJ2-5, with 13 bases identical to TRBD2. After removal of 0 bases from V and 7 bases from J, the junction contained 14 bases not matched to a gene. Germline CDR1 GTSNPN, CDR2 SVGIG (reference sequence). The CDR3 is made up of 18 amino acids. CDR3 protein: CAWSVPERTSGRAATQYF. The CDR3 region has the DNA TGTGCCTGGAGTGTACCCGAAAGGACTAGCGGGAGAGCGGCGACCCAGTACTTC.

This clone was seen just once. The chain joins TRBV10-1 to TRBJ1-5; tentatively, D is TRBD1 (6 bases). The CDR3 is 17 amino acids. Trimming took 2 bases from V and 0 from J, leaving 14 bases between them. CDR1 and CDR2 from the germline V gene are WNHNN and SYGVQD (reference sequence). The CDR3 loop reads CASSEIQGYDSNQPQHF. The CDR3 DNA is TGCGCCAGCAGTGAGATCCAGGGGTATGATAGCAATCAGCCCCAGCATTTT.

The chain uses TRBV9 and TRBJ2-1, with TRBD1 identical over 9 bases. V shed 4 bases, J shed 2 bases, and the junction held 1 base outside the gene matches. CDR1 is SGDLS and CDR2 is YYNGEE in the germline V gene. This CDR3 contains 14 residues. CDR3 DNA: TGTGCCAGCAGCCGGACAGGGGCCTACAATGAGCAGTTCTTC. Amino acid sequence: CASSRTGAYNEQFF.

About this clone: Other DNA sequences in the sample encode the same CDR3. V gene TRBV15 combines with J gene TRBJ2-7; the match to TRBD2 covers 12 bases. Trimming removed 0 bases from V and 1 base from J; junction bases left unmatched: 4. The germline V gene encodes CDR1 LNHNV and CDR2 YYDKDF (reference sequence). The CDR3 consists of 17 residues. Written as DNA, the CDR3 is TGTGCCACCAGCAGAGATTTACTAGCGGGAGGATCCTACGAGCAGTACTTC. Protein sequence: CATSRDLLAGGSYEQYF.

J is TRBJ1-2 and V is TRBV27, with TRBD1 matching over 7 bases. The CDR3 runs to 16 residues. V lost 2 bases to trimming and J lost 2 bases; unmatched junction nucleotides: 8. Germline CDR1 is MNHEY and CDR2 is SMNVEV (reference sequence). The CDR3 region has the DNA TGTGCCAGCAGTTTAAGGGCTGGGACAGTCAACTATGGCTACACCTTC. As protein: CASSLRAGTVNYGYTF.

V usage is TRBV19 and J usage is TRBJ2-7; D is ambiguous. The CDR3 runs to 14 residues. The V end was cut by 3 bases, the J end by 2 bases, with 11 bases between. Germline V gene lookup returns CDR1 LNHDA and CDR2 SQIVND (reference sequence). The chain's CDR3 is CASSIRHIAYEQYF. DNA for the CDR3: TGTGCCAGTAGTATTCGACACATCGCCTACGAGCAGTACTTC.

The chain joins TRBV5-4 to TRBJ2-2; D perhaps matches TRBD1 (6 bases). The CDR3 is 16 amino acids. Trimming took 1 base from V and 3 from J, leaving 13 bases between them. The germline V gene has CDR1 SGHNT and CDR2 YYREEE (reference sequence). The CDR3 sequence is CASSLMGTYYTGELFF. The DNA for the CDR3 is TGTGCCAGCAGCTTGATGGGGACATACTACACCGGGGAGCTGTTTTTT.

DNA for the CDR3: TGTGCCAGCAGCTTGGGCGCTCGGGGACAAGCAGATACGCAGTATTTT. It specifies CASSLGARGQADTQYF. The J gene is TRBJ2-3, the V gene TRBV5-4, with D perhaps TRBD1 (6 bases). Trimming shortened V by 0 bases and J by 4 bases, and 15 bases separated the two germline ends. CDR1 and CDR2 (germline): SGHNT, YYREEE (reference sequence). The length of the CDR3 is 16 residues.

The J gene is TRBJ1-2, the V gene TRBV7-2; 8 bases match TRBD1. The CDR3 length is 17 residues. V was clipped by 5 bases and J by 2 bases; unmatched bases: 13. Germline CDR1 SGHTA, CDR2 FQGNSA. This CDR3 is CASSRGQGGFWNYGYTF. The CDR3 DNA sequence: TGTGCCAGCAGCCGCGGACAGGGCGGGTTTTGGAACTATGGCTACACCTTC.

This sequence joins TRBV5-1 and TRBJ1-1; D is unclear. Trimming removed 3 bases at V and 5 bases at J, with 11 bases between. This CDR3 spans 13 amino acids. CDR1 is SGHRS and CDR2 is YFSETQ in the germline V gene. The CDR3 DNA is TGCGCCAGCAGCTCTCCGGGGAGAACTGAAGCTTTCTTT. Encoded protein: CASSSPGRTEAFF. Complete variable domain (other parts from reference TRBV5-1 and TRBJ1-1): KAGVTQTPRYLIKTRGQQVTLSCSPISGHRSVSWYQQTPGQGLQFLFEYFSETQRNKGNFPGRFSGRQFSNSRSEMNVSTLELGDSALYLCASSSPGRTEAFFGQGTRLTVV.

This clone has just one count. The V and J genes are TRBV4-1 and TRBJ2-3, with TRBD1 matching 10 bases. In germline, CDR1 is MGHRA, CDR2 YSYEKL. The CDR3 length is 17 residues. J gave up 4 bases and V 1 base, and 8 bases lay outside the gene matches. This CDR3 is CASSQVGGTGVSDTQYF. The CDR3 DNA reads TGCGCCAGCAGCCAAGTAGGGGGGACAGGGGTGTCAGATACGCAGTATTTT.

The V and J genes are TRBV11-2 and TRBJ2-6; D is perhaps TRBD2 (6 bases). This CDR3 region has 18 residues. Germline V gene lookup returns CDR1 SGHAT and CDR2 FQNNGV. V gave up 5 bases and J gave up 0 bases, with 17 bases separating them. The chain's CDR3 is CASSPRTTISSGANVLTF. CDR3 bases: TGTGCCAGCAGCCCCCGGACTACCATAAGCTCTGGGGCCAACGTCCTGACTTTC.

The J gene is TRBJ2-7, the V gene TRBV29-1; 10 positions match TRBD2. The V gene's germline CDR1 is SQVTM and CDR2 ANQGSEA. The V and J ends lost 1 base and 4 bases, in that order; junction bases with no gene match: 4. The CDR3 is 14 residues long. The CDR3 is CSVEVLAGRYEQYF. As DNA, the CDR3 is TGCAGCGTTGAAGTACTAGCGGGACGGTACGAGCAGTACTTC.

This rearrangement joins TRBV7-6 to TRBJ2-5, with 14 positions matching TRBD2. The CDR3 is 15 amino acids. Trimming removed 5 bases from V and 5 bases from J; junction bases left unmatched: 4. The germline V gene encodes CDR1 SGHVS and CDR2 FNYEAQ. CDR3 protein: CASSLGLAGAETQYF. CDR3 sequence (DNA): TGTGCCAGCAGCCTGGGACTAGCGGGAGCGGAGACCCAGTACTTC.

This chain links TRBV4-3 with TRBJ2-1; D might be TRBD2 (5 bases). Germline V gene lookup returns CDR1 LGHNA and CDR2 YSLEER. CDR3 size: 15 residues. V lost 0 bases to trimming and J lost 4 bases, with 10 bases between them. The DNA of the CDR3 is TGCGCCAGCAGCCAAGAGCGGGCCCTTTACAATGAGCAGTTCTTC. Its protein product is CASSQERALYNEQFF.

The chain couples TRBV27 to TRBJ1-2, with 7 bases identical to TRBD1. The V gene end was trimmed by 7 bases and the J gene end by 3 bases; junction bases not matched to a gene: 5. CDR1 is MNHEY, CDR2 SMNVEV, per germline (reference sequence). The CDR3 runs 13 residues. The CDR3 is CASNRDSYYGYTF. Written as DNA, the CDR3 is TGTGCCAGCAACCGGGACAGCTACTATGGCTACACCTTC.

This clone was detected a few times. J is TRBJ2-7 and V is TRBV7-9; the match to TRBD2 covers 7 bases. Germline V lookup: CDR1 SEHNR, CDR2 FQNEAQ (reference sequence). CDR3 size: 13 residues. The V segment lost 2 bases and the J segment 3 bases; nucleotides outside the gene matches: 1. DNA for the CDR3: TGTGCCAGCAGCTTAAGCGGGAACTACGAGCAGTACTTC. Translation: CASSLSGNYEQYF.